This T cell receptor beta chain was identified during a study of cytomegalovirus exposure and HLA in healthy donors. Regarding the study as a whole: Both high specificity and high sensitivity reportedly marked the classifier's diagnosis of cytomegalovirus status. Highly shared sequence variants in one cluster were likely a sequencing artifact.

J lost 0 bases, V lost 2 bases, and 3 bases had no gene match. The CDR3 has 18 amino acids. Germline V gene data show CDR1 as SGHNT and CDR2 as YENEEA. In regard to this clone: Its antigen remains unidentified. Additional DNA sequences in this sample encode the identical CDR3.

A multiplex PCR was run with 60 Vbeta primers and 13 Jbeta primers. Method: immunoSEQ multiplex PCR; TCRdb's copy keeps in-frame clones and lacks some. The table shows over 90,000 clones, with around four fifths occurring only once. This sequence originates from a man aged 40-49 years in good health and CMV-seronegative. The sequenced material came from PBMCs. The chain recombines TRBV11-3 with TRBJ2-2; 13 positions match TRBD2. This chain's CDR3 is CASSLRLAGGTNTGELFF. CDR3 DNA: TGTGCCAGCAGCTTACGACTAGCGGGGGGAACGAACACCGGGGAGCTGTTTTTT.